This T cell receptor (beta chain) derives from a study of cytomegalovirus exposure and HLA in healthy donors. Background on the study: The same platform as the 650 to 700 first-cohort repertoires was used for the 100 to 150 validation repertoires, a later analysis reported. Study observations and caveats: There were some public TCRs occurring in many donors, but most TCR sequences were rare. The investigators catalogued 150 or so TCR beta chains as cytomegalovirus-associated.

Assay: immunoSEQ multiplex PCR; the TCRdb copy retains only in-frame clones and omits some. The sample holds some 140,000 clones, 84% seen once. Trimming removed 0 bases from V and 10 bases from J; junction bases left unmatched: 7. The CDR3 is made up of 14 amino acids. The germline CDR1 and CDR2 sequences are SGDLS and YYNGEE. With respect to this clone: Its specificity is not known.

The sequence derives from a woman in her thirties in good health and CMV-seronegative. J is TRBJ2-1 and V is TRBV9; 7 nucleotides match TRBD1. The sequencing sample was made of PBMCs. The CDR3 reads CASSVGSNRGEQFF. The DNA for the CDR3 is TGTGCCAGCAGCGTAGGATCTAACAGGGGCGAGCAGTTCTTC.